The present TCR beta chain was sequenced within a study of CD8+ T cells in alopecia areata. Specified treatment: oral pan-JAK inhibitor, 5-10 mg twice daily. Trimming removed 0 bases at V and 2 bases at J, with 8 bases between. The germline gives CDR1 SGHRS, CDR2 YFSETQ. The CDR3 sequence is 14 residues long. Sequencing used cDNA as its template, made by extracting RNA and reverse transcribing it. TCRdb keeps only in-frame clones here, not all; method: immunoSEQ multiplex PCR. The sample lists some 130,000 clones; 53% were seen once. The rearrangement uses TRBV5-1 and TRBJ1-1, with D unclear. The TCR comes from a human donor with alopecia areata. This sample comprised CD4+ T cells sorted from blood, obtained at week 4, from a patient treated with tofacitinib. In nucleotides, the CDR3 is TGCGCCAGCAGCTTGGACTCGCCCAACACTGAAGCTTTCTTT. This sequence encodes CASSLDSPNTEAFF.